This entry features one TCR beta chain sequence. This entry is derived from a study of blood T cell repertoires in COVID-19. For the study at large: Both acute and convalescent COVID-19 samples were obtained from the United States, Italy and Spain.

Study processing details: How many nucleated cells were present was estimated from reference gene primer amplification. Some clones are missing from TCRdb's copy, which holds only in-frame ones; the method was immunoSEQ multiplex PCR. Clone size and V and J calls were adopted from that table, with D and trimming inferred from the DNA. The table records roughly 120,000 clones, 70% to 85% of them present only once. The CDR3 has 14 residues. Looked up from germline, CDR1 is LGHNA and CDR2 is YNFKEQ. Trimming removed 2 bases from V and 10 bases from J; junction bases left unmatched: 8. The V call is TRBV4-2, the J call TRBJ1-1, with 9 bases identical to TRBD1. The TCR originated in a man in his 70s with active or convalescent COVID-19. Specimen: peripheral blood. CDR3 region: CASSQPDRGAGAFF. The CDR3 bases are TGTGCCAGCAGCCAACCTGACAGGGGGGCTGGAGCTTTCTTT.